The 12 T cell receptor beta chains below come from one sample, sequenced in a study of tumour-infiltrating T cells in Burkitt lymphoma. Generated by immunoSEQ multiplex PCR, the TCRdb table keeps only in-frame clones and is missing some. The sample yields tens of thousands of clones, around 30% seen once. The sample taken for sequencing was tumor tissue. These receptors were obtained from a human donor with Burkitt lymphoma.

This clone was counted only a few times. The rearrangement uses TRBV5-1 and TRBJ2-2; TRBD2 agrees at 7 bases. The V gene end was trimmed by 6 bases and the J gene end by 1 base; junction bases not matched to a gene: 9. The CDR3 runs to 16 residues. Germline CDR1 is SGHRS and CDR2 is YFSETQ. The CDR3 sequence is CASTEVGGGNTGELFF. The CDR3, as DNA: TGCGCCAGCACGGAGGTCGGCGGGGGGAACACCGGGGAGCTGTTTTTT.

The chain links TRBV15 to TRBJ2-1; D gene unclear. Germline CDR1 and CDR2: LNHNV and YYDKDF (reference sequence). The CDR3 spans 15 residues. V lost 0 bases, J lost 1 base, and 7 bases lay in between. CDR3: CATSRDPNSYNEQFF. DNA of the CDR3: TGTGCCACCAGCAGAGATCCGAATTCCTACAATGAGCAGTTCTTC.

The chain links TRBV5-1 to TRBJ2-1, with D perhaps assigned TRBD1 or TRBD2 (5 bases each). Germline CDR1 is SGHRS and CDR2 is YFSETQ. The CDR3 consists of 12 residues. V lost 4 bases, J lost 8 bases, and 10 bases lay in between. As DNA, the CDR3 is TGCGCCAGCAGCACTGAGGGGTATGAGCAGTTCTTC. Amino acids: CASSTEGYEQFF.

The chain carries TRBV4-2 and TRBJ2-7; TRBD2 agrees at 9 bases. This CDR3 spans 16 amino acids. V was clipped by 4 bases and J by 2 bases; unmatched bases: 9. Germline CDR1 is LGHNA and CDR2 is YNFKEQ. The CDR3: CASSLGAGGGAYEQYF. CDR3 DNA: TGTGCCAGCAGCCTAGGGGCGGGCGGGGGGGCCTACGAGCAGTACTTC.

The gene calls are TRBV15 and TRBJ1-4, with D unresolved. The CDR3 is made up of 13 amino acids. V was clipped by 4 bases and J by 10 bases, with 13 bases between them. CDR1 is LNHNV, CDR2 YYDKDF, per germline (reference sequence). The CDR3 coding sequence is TGTGCCACCAGCATTGCCGGACGGGGAAAACTGTTTTTT. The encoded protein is CATSIAGRGKLFF.

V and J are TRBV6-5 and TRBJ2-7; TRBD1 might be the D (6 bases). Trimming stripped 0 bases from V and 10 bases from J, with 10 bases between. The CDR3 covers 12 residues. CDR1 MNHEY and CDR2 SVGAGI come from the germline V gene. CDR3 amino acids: CASSYSTGLQYF. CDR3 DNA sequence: TGTGCCAGCAGTTACTCGACAGGTCTTCAGTACTTC.

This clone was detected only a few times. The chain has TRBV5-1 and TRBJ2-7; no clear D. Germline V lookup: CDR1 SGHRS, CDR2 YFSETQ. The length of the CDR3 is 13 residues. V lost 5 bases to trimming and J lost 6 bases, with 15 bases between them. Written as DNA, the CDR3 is TGCGCCAGCAGGTCATCCGATCTAGGCGAGCAGTACTTC. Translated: CASRSSDLGEQYF.

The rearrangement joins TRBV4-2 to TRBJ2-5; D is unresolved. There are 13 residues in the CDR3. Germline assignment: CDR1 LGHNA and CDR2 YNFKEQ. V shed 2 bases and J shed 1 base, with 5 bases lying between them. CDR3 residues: CASSQRAQETQYF. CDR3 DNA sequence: TGTGCCAGCAGCCAAAGGGCCCAAGAGACCCAGTACTTC.

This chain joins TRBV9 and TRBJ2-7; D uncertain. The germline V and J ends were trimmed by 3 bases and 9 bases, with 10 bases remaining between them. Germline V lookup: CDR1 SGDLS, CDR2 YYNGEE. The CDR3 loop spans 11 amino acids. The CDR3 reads CASSAGFGQYF. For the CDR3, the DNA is TGTGCCAGCAGCGCTGGCTTCGGGCAGTACTTC.

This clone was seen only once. CDR3 residues: CASRTGTVGPQHF. CDR3 bases: TGTGCCAGCAGGACCGGGACAGTCGGGCCCCAGCATTTT. The chain recombines TRBV28 with TRBJ1-5, with 7 bases lining up with TRBD1. The CDR3 has 13 amino acids. Germline CDR1 and CDR2: MDHEN and SYDVKM. J gave up 9 bases and V 6 bases, and 8 bases lay outside the gene matches.

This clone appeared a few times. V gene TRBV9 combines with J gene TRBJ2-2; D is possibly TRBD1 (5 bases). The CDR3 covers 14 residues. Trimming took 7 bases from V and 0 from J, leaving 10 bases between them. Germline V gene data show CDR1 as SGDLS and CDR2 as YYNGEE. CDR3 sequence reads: CASAGHSNTGELFF. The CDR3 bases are TGTGCCAGCGCAGGACACTCGAACACCGGGGAGCTGTTTTTT.

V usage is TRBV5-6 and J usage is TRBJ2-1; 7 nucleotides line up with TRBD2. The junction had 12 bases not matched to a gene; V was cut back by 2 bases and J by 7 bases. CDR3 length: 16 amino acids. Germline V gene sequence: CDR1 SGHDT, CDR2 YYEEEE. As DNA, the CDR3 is TGTGCCAGCAGCTTCCTTTACGCGGGGGTCTGGAATGAGCAGTTCTTC. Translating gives CASSFLYAGVWNEQFF.